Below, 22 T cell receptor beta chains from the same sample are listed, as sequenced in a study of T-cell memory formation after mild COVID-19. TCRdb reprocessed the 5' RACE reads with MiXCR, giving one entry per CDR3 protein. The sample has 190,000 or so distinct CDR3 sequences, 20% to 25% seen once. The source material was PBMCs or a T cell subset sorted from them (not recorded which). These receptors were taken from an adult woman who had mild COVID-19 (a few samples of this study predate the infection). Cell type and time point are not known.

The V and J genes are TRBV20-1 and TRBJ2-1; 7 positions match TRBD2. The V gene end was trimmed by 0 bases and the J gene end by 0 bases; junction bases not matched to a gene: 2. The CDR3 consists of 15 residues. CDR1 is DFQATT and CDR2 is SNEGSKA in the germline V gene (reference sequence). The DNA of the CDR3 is TGCAGTGCTAGAGATCCGGGGGGCTCCTACAATGAGCAGTTCTTC. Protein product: CSARDPGGSYNEQFF.

The CDR3 sequence is CSVVQGNQPQHF. DNA for the CDR3: TGCAGCGTTGTACAGGGCAATCAGCCCCAGCATTTT. The chain uses TRBV29-1 and TRBJ1-5; D is perhaps TRBD1 (5 bases). This CDR3 is 12 amino acids long. V was pared by 4 bases and J by 2 bases, with 6 bases between. In germline, CDR1 is SQVTM, CDR2 ANQGSEA. The full variable domain, in which reference TRBV29-1 and TRBJ1-5 provide the parts outside the CDR3, is SAVISQKPSRDICQRGTSLTIQCQVDSQVTMMFWYRQQPGQSLTLIATANQGSEATYESGFVIDKFPISRPNLTFSTLTVSNMSPEDSSIYLCSVVQGNQPQHFGDGTRLSIL.

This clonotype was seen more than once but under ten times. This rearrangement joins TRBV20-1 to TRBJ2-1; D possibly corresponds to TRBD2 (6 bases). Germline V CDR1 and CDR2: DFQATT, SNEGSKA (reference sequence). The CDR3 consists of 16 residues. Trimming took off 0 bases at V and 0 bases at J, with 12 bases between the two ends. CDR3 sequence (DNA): TGCAGTGCTAGAGATCAAGAGACTAGCTCCTACAATGAGCAGTTCTTC. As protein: CSARDQETSSYNEQFF.

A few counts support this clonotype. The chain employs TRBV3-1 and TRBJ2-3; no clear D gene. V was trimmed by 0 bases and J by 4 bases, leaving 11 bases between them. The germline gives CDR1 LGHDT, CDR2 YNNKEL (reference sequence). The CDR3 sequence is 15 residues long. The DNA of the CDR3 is TGTGCCAGCAGCCAAGAGGGTGGTTCCGCAGATACGCAGTATTTT. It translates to CASSQEGGSADTQYF.

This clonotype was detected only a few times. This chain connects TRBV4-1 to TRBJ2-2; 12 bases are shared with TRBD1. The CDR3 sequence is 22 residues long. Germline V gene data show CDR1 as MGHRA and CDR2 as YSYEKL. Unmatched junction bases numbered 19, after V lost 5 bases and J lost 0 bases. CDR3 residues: CASSIFFRDRGLHSANTGELFF. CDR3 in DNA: TGCGCCAGCAGCATCTTTTTCCGGGACAGGGGGCTTCATAGCGCGAACACCGGGGAGCTGTTTTTT.

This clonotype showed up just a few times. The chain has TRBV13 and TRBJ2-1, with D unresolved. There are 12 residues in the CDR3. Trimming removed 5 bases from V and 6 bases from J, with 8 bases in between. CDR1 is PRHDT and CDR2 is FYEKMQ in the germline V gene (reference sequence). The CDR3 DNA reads TGTGCCAGCAGCATTAAGACCAATGAGCAGTTCTTC. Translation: CASSIKTNEQFF.

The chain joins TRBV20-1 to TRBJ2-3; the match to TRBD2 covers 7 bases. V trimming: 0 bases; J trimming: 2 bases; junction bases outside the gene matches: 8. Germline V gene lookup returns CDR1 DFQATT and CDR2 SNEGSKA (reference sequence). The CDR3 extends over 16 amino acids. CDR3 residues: CSAREISLAATDTQYF. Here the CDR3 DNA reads TGCAGTGCTAGAGAAATCTCCCTAGCGGCCACAGATACGCAGTATTTT.

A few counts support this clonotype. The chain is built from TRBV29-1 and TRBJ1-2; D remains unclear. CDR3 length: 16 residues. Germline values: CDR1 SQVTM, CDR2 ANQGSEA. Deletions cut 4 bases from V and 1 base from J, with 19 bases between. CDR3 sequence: CSVVGYDGRNNYGYTF. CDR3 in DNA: TGCAGCGTTGTCGGGTACGACGGCAGAAATAACTATGGCTACACCTTC.

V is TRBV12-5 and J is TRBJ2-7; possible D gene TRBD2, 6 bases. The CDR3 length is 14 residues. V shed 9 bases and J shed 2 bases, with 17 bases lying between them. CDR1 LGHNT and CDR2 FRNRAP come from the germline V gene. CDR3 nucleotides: TGTGCTAGCTCCCCCTTCGGGGGAGCCTACGAGCAGTACTTC. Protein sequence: CASSPFGGAYEQYF.

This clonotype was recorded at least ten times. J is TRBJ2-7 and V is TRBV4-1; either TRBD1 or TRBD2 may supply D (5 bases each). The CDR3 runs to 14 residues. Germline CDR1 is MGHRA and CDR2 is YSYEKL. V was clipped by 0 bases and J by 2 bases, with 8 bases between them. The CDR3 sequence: CASSQDRGAYEQYF. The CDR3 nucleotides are TGCGCCAGCAGCCAAGATAGGGGAGCCTACGAGCAGTACTTC.

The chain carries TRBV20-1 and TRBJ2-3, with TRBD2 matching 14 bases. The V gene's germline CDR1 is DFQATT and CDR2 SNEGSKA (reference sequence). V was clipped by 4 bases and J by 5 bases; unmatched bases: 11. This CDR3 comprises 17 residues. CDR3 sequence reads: CSATEPGLAGAIDTQYF. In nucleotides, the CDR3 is TGCAGTGCTACGGAACCGGGACTAGCGGGAGCCATAGATACGCAGTATTTT.

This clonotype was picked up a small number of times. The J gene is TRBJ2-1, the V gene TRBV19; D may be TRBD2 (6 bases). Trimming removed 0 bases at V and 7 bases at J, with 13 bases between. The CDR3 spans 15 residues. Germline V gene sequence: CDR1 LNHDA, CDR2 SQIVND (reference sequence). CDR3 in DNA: TGTGCCAGTAGTATAGAGGAGGGAGCTGAGAATGAGCAGTTCTTC. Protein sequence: CASSIEEGAENEQFF.

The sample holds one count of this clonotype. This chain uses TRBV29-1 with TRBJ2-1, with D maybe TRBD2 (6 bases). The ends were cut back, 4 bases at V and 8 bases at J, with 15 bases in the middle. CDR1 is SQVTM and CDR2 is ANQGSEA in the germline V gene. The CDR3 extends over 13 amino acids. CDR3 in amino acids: CSVGDYSGHEQFF. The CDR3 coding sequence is TGCAGCGTTGGAGACTATAGCGGCCATGAGCAGTTCTTC.

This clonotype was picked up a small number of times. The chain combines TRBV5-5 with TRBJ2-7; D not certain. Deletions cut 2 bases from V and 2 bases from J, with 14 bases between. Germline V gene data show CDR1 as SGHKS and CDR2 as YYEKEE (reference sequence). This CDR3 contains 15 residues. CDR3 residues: CASSFGSAVTYEQYF. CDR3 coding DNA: TGTGCCAGCAGCTTCGGATCAGCCGTAACCTACGAGCAGTACTTC.

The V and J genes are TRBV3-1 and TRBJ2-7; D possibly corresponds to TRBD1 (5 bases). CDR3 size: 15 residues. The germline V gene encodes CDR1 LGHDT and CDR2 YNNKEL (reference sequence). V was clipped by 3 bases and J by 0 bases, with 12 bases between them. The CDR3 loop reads CASSQAQAYSYEQYF. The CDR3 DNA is TGTGCCAGCAGCCAGGCACAGGCTTACTCCTACGAGCAGTACTTC.

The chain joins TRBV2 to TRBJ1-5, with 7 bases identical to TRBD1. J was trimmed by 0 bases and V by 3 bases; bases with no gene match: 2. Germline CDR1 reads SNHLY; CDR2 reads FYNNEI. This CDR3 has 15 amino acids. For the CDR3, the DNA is TGTGCCAGCAGTGATGGACAGGCTAGCAATCAGCCCCAGCATTTT. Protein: CASSDGQASNQPQHF. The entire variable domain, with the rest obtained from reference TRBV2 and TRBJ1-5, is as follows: EPEVTQTPSHQVTQMGQEVILRCVPISNHLYFYWYRQILGQKVEFLVSFYNNEISEKSEIFDDQFSVERPDGSNFTLKIRSTKLEDSAMYFCASSDGQASNQPQHFGDGTRLSIL.

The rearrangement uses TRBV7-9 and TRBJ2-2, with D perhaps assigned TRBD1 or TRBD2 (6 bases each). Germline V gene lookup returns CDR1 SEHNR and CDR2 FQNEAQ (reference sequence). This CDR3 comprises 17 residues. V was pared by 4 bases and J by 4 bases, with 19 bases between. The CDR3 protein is CASSSPGGRSTTGELFF. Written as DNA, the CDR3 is TGTGCCAGCAGCTCCCCCGGGGGCAGATCGACCACCGGGGAGCTGTTTTTT.

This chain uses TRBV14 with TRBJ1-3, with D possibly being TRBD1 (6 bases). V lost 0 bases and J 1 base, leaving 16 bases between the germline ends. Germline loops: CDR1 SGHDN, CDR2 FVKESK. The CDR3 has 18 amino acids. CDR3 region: CASSQEWPDRLSGNTIYF. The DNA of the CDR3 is TGTGCCAGCAGCCAAGAATGGCCCGACAGGCTGTCTGGAAACACCATATATTTT.

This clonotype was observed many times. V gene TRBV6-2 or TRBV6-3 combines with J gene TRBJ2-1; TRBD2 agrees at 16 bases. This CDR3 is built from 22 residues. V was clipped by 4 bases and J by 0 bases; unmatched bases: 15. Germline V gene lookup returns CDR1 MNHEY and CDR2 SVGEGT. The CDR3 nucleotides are TGTGCCAGCAGTTTTTATCCCGTAGGGACTAGCGGGAGGGCGAGCTCCTACAATGAGCAGTTCTTC. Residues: CASSFYPVGTSGRASSYNEQFF.

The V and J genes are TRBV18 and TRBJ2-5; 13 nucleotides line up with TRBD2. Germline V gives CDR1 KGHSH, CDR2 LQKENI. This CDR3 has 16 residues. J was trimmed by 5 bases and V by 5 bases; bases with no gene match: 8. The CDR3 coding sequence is TGTGCCAGCTCATCGGGACTAGCGGGACTTGGGGAGACCCAGTACTTC. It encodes CASSSGLAGLGETQYF.

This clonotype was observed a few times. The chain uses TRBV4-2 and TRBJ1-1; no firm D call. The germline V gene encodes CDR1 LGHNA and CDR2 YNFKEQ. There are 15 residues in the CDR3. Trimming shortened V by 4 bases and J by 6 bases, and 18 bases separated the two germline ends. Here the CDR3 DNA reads TGTGCCAGCAGCCCGATCGGGAGTTCTTGGGCTGAAGCTTTCTTT. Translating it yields CASSPIGSSWAEAFF.

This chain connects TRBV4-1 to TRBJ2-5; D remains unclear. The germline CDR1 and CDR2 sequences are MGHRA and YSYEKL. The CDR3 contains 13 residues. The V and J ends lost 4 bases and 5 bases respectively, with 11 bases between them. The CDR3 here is CASSPVGGETQYF. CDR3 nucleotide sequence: TGCGCCAGCAGCCCGGTTGGTGGGGAGACCCAGTACTTC.